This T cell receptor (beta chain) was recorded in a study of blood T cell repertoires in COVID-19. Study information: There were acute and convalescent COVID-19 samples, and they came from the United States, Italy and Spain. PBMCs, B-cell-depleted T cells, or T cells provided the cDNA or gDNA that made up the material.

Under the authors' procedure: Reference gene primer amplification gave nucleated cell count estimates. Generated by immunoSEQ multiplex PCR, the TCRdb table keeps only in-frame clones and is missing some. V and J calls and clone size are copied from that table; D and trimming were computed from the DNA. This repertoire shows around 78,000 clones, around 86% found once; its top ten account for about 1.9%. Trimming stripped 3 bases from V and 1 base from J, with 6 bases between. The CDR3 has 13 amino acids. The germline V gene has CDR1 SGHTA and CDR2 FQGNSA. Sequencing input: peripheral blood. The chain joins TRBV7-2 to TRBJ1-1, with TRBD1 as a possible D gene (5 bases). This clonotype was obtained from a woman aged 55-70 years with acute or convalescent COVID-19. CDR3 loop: CASSFTGNTEAFF. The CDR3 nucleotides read TGTGCCAGCAGCTTTACAGGGAACACTGAAGCTTTCTTT.